Below are 8 T cell receptor beta chains sequenced from a single sample in a study of T cell responses to AZD1222 COVID-19 vaccine. Sequencing used immunoSEQ multiplex PCR; TCRdb keeps in-frame clones, though not all of them. The sample consists of roughly 120,000 clones, approximately 90% of them appearing once. The sequences come from peripheral blood, collected on day 0 of AZD1222 vaccination. The receptors originated from an adult in good health.

A word on this clone: A read error may produce the germline difference seen at one junction end. This chain connects TRBV20-1 to TRBJ1-2; D ambiguous. CDR3 length equals 11 residues. The germline V gene encodes CDR1 DFQATT and CDR2 SNEGSKA (reference sequence). In DNA form, the CDR3 reads TGCAGTGCTAGTGGACTATATGGCCACACCTTC. Its translation is CSASGLYGHTF.

The J gene is TRBJ2-5, the V gene TRBV3-1 (or the pseudogene TRBV3-2); 8 bases line up with TRBD2. Germline CDR1 is LGHDT and CDR2 is YNNKEL (reference sequence). This CDR3 has 14 amino acids. J lost 1 base, V lost 7 bases, and 5 bases had no gene match. This CDR3 is CASIASGLQETQYF. The DNA for the CDR3 is TGTGCCAGCATAGCTAGCGGGCTCCAAGAGACCCAGTACTTC.

CDR3 nucleotides: TGCGCCAGCAGCCAAAGTCTGACGGGGGCTTCCTACGAGCAGTACTTC. It encodes CASSQSLTGASYEQYF. The genes are TRBV4-3 and TRBJ2-7; the D call may be TRBD1 or TRBD2 (6 bases each). The germline CDR1 and CDR2 sequences are LGHNA and YSLEER. This CDR3 has 16 amino acids. Trimming shortened V by 2 bases and J by 1 base, and 15 bases separated the two germline ends.

The rearrangement links TRBV19 to TRBJ2-5; D perhaps matches TRBD2 (6 bases). CDR1 is LNHDA, CDR2 SQIVND, per germline (reference sequence). Between the trimmed V and J ends, which lost 1 base and 4 bases, there was a span of 13 bases. The CDR3 contains 15 residues. The chain's CDR3 is CASSIVGGSLETQYF. In DNA, the CDR3 is TGTGCCAGTAGTATAGTGGGGGGTTCATTAGAGACCCAGTACTTC.

The chain links TRBV9 to TRBJ1-6; TRBD1 agrees at 8 bases. The CDR3 sequence is 15 residues long. From germline, CDR1 is SGDLS and CDR2 YYNGEE. Unmatched junction bases numbered 8, after V lost 3 bases and J lost 9 bases. For the CDR3, the DNA is TGTGCCAGCAGCGGACAACAGGGGGGAGGTTCACCCCTCCACTTT. As protein: CASSGQQGGGSPLHF.

On this clone itself: Being one base from a much bigger clone, this may be a read error. The genes are TRBV7-9 and TRBJ1-2; 8 bases match TRBD1. The CDR3 contains 14 residues. The germline CDR1 and CDR2 sequences are SEHNR and FQNEAQ (reference sequence). The ends lost 5 bases at V and 3 bases at J; junction bases unmatched: 5. Here the CDR3 reads CASSLDRVDYGYTF. CDR3 nucleotides: TGTGCCAGCAGCCTGGACAGGGTGGACTATGGCTACACCTTC.

V and J are TRBV6-5 and TRBJ1-1; TRBD1 is a possible D gene (5 bases). Germline lookup yields CDR1 MNHEY and CDR2 SVGAGI. The CDR3 sequence is 15 residues long. V lost 0 bases to trimming and J lost 2 bases, with 10 bases between them. The CDR3 is CASSYSGGGNTEAFF. DNA for the CDR3: TGTGCCAGCAGTTACTCGGGCGGGGGAAACACTGAAGCTTTCTTT.

The chain has TRBV29-1 and TRBJ2-1; no firm D call. The length of the CDR3 is 13 residues. Looked up from germline, CDR1 is SQVTM and CDR2 is ANQGSEA. Trimming cost V 4 bases and J 0 bases, with 7 bases left between them. The CDR3 coding sequence is TGCAGCGTTGCCTACAGCTCCTACAATGAGCAGTTCTTC. It encodes CSVAYSSYNEQFF.